This T cell receptor beta chain was sequenced during a study of T-cell reconstitution after alpha-beta-depleted transplantation in children. This clonotype was detected many times. During its preparation, the TCRbeta library received unique molecular identifiers. Via MiXCR, TCRdb re-called the PCR reads, giving one row per CDR3 protein. This sample has about 360,000 distinct CDR3 sequences, with roughly 14% found just once. This CDR3 contains 15 residues. Germline values: CDR1 DFQATT, CDR2 SNEGSKA (reference sequence). Trimming cost V 4 bases and J 2 bases, with 16 bases left between them. V usage is TRBV20-1 and J usage is TRBJ2-3; the D gene is possibly TRBD1 (5 bases). This clonotype was obtained from a human donor who donated a stem cell graft to a child with Fanconi anemia. The specimen comprised PBMCs, sampled from the stem cell graft. The CDR3 DNA is TGCAGTGCTATATGGGGCAGGGAAATCACAGATACGCAGTATTTT. Its translation is CSAIWGREITDTQYF.